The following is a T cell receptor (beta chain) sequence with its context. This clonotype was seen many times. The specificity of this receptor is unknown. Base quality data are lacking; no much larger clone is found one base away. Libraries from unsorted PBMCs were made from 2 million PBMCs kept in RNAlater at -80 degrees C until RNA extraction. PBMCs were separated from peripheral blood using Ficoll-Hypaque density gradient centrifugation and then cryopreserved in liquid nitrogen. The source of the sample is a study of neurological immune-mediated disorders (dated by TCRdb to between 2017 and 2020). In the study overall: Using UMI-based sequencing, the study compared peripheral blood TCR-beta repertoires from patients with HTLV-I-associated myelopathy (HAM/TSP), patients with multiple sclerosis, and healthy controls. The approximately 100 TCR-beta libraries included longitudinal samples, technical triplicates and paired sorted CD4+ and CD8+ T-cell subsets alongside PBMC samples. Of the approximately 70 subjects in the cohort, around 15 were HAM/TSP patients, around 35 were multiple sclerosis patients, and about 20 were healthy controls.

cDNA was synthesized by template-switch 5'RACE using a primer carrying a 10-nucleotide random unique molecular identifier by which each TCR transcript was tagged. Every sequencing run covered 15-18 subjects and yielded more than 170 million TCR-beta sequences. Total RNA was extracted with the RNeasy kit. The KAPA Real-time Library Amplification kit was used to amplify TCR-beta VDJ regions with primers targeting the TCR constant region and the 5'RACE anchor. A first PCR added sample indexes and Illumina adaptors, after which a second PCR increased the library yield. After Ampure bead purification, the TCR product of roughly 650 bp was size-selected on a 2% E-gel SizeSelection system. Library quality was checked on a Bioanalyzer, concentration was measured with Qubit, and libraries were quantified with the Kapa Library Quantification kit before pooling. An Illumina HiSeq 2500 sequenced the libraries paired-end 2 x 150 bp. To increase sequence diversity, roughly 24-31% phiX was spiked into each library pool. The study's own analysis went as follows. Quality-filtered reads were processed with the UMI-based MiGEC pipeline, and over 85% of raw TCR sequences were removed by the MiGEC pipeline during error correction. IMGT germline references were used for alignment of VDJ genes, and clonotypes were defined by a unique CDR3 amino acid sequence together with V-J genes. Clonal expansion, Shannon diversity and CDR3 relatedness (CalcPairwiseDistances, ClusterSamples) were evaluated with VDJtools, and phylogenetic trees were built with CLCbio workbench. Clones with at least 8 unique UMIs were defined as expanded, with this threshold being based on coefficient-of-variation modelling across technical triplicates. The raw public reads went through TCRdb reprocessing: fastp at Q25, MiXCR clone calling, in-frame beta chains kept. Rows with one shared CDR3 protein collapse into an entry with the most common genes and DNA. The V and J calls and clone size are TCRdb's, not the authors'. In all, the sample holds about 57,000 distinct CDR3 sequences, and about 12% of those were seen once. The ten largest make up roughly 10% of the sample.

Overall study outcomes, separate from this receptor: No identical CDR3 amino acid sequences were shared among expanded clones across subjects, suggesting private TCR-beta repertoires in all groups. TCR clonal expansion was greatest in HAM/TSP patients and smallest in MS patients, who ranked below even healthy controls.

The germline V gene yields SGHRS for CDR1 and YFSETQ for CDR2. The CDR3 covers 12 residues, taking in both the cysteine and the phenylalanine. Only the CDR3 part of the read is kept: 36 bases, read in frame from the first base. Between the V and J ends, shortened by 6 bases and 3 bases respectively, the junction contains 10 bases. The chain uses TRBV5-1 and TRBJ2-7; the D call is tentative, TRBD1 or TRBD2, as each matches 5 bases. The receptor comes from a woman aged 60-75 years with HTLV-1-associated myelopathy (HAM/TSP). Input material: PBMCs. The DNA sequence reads TGCGCCAGCAACCGGGACGGCTACGAGCAGTACTTC. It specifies CASNRDGYEQYF.